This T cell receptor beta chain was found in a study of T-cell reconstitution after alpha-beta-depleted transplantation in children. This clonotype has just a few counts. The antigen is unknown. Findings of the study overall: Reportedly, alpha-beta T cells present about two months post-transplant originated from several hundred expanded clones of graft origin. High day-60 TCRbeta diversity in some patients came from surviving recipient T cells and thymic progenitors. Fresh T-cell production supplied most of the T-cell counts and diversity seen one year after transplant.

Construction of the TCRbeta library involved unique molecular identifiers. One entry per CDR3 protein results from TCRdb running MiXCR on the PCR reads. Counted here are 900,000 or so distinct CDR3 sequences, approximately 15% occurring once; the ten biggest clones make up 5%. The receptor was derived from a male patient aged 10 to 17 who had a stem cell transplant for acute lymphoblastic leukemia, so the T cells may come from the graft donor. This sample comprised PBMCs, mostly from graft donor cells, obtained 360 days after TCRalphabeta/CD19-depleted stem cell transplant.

The CDR3, as DNA: TGCGCCAGCAGCTTACGCGGACTAGCGGGAGGGCCACCCGGGGAGCTGTTTTTT. This gives the protein CASSLRGLAGGPPGELFF. V is TRBV4-1 and J is TRBJ2-2; 15 bases match TRBD2. V was pared by 5 bases and J by 6 bases, with 10 bases of the junction left unmatched. CDR1 and CDR2 (germline): MGHRA, YSYEKL. This CDR3 comprises 18 residues.